These 24 T cell receptor beta chains share one sample of origin, sequenced in a study of blood T cells in healthy people across ages. Through a sample-barcoded 5' primer and a J-beta primer mix, a second PCR was run for about 6 to 12 cycles. TCRdb independently ran MiXCR on the 5' RACE reads; one entry per CDR3 protein. The profile shows about 800,000 distinct CDR3 sequences, 20% to 25% of them singletons. These data also formed part of another study, on T cells of mothers and their children.

The sample was blood. Receptors were obtained from a boy aged 10-17 years in good health.

This clonotype was observed a few times. With a much larger clone just one base away, this may be a read error. J is TRBJ2-1 and V is TRBV5-5; weak D call: TRBD2 (5 bases). Germline CDR1 and CDR2: SGHKS and YYEKEE (reference sequence). The CDR3 sequence is 16 residues long. Trimming pared 3 bases from V and 4 bases from J, leaving 17 bases between. The CDR3 is CASSSATPGGYNEQFF. Here the CDR3 DNA reads TGTGCCAGCAGCTCCGCGACACCCGGCGGGTACAATGAGCAGTTCTTC.

This clonotype was found many times. The rearrangement joins TRBV13 to TRBJ2-2; D not resolved. V was pared by 0 bases and J by 3 bases, with 5 bases between. In germline, CDR1 is PRHDT, CDR2 FYEKMQ (reference sequence). The CDR3 runs 14 residues. The CDR3: CASSLGRHTGELFF. CDR3 coding DNA: TGTGCCAGCAGCTTAGGCAGGCACACCGGGGAGCTGTTTTTT. The variable domain in full, with the rest retrieved from reference TRBV13 and TRBJ2-2, is AAGVIQSPRHLIKEKRETATLKCYPIPRHDTVYWYQQGPGQDPQFLISFYEKMQSDKGSIPDRFSAQQFSDYHSELNMSSLELGDSALYFCASSLGRHTGELFFGEGSRLTVL.

This clonotype was seen a handful of times. This chain uses TRBV6-1 with TRBJ2-7; 9 bases fit TRBD1. Germline lookup yields CDR1 MNHNS and CDR2 SASEGT. V dropped 6 bases and J dropped 0; count of bases not matched to a gene: 6. The CDR3 contains 15 residues. CDR3 bases: TGTGCCAGCAGCAACCGGGACAGGGCCTCCTACGAGCAGTACTTC. Protein product: CASSNRDRASYEQYF.

About this clonotype itself: Given the absence of the conserved phenylalanine or tryptophan at the CDR3 end, a read error is likely. The chain recombines TRBV12-3 or TRBV12-4 with TRBJ1-5, with D unresolved. The V gene lost 6 bases and the J gene lost 3 bases, with 9 bases spanning the gap. The CDR3 spans 13 residues. CDR3 region: CASSRQDNQPQHL. Here the CDR3 DNA reads TGTGCCAGCAGCCGACAAGACAATCAGCCCCAGCATCTT.

This rearrangement joins TRBV7-9 to TRBJ1-1; D is ambiguous. Germline V gene lookup returns CDR1 SEHNR and CDR2 FQNEAQ (reference sequence). This CDR3 contains 15 residues. Trimming pared 2 bases from V and 5 bases from J, leaving 15 bases between. The CDR3 bases are TGTGCCAGCAGCTTATCCATAGGACGCGGGACTGAAGCTTTCTTT. It translates to CASSLSIGRGTEAFF.

The chain carries TRBV7-9 and TRBJ2-7, with D possibly matching TRBD2 (6 bases). V dropped 4 bases and J dropped 6 bases, with 13 bases sitting between them. CDR3 length equals 13 residues. In germline, CDR1 is SEHNR, CDR2 FQNEAQ (reference sequence). The CDR3 coding sequence is TGTGCCAGCAGCTCACGGGACTCTTCCGAGCAGTACTTC. It yields the protein CASSSRDSSEQYF.

This chain connects TRBV7-9 to TRBJ1-3; D is uncertain. Trimming removed 5 bases from V and 1 base from J, with 15 bases in between. Germline CDR1 SEHNR, CDR2 FQNEAQ (reference sequence). The CDR3 is made up of 16 amino acids. CDR3: CASSSTQLVSGNTIYF. CDR3 sequence (DNA): TGTGCCAGCAGCAGCACACAACTAGTTTCTGGAAACACCATATATTTT.

This clonotype has just one count. The CDR3 is CAPGPGKANEKLFF. In nucleotides, the CDR3 is TGTGCCCCGGGTCCAGGGAAGGCTAATGAAAAACTGTTTTTT. The chain carries TRBV5-8 and TRBJ1-4, with a weak D call TRBD1 (5 bases). The CDR3 length is 14 residues. The germline gives CDR1 SGHTS, CDR2 YDEGEE. Trimming shortened V by 10 bases and J by 3 bases, and 16 bases separated the two germline ends.

This clonotype was found many times. CDR3 nucleotides: TGCAGTGCTAGAGGACAGGACCTTAACTATGGCTACACCTTC. Its translation is CSARGQDLNYGYTF. This chain connects TRBV20-1 to TRBJ1-2; D is possibly TRBD1 (6 bases). V lost 1 base, J lost 1 base, and 10 bases lay in between. The CDR3 is 14 amino acids. Germline V gene data show CDR1 as DFQATT and CDR2 as SNEGSKA (reference sequence).

The table lists this clonotype with a few counts. The J gene is TRBJ2-2, the V gene TRBV20-1, with 12 bases that match TRBD2. The CDR3 runs to 15 residues. V gave up 1 base and J gave up 6 bases; unmatched junction bases: 3. CDR1 is DFQATT, CDR2 SNEGSKA, per germline (reference sequence). The CDR3 reads CSARGLAGDSGELFF. In DNA form, the CDR3 reads TGCAGTGCTAGAGGACTAGCGGGAGATTCCGGGGAGCTGTTTTTT.

The genes are TRBV29-1 and TRBJ2-2, with D possibly being TRBD2 (5 bases). The CDR3 covers 12 residues. V was clipped by 5 bases and J by 3 bases, with 7 bases between them. The germline V gene has CDR1 SQVTM and CDR2 ANQGSEA. This chain's CDR3 is CSVNGDTGELFF. The CDR3 DNA sequence: TGCAGCGTTAACGGGGACACCGGGGAGCTGTTTTTT.

In its sample, this clonotype was seen a few times. V is TRBV15 and J is TRBJ2-6; D not resolved. Trimming took 4 bases from V and 0 from J, leaving 7 bases between them. Per germline, CDR1 LNHNV and CDR2 YYDKDF (reference sequence). The CDR3 has 15 residues. CDR3 sequence: CATSNGDSGANVLTF. DNA of the CDR3: TGTGCCACCAGCAACGGCGACTCTGGGGCCAACGTCCTGACTTTC.

The chain combines TRBV13 with TRBJ1-1; D gene uncertain. Trimming stripped 8 bases from V and 0 bases from J, with 19 bases between. Germline values: CDR1 PRHDT, CDR2 FYEKMQ (reference sequence). The CDR3 totals 16 residues. CDR3 sequence reads: CASRGQLTHMNTEAFF. The CDR3 DNA is TGTGCCAGCCGGGGTCAGCTAACACATATGAACACTGAAGCTTTCTTT. The full variable domain, its missing parts supplied by reference TRBV13 and TRBJ1-1, is AAGVIQSPRHLIKEKRETATLKCYPIPRHDTVYWYQQGPGQDPQFLISFYEKMQSDKGSIPDRFSAQQFSDYHSELNMSSLELGDSALYFCASRGQLTHMNTEAFFGQGTRLTVV.

About this clonotype itself: One end of the junction is discordant with germline, which a read error may explain. The CDR3 sequence is CAGSQQGWRTDTQYF. CDR3 in DNA: TGTGCCGGCAGCCAACAGGGATGGAGAACAGATACGCAGTATTTT. This chain links TRBV7-9 with TRBJ2-3; TRBD1 might be the D (6 bases). There are 15 residues in the CDR3. Germline V gene data show CDR1 as SEHNR and CDR2 as FQNEAQ (reference sequence).

The chain couples TRBV7-9 to TRBJ1-5; 7 bases are a match to TRBD1. The CDR3 has 15 amino acids. CDR1 and CDR2 from the germline V gene are SEHNR and FQNEAQ (reference sequence). Losses at the gene ends were 5 bases for V and 7 bases for J; bases not matched to a gene: 11. CDR3 bases: TGTGCCAGCAGCCCTCTAGACAGGGTCTGGCAGCCCCAGCATTTT. It specifies CASSPLDRVWQPQHF.

This chain joins TRBV5-6 and TRBJ2-6; 7 nucleotides line up with TRBD1. CDR1 is SGHDT and CDR2 is YYEEEE in the germline V gene. V dropped 0 bases and J dropped 1; count of bases not matched to a gene: 4. CDR3 length: 17 residues. As DNA, the CDR3 is TGTGCCAGCAGCTTGGGAGTGACAGGGTCTGGGGCCAACGTCCTGACTTTC. This codes for CASSLGVTGSGANVLTF.

The sample holds a few counts of this clonotype. The chain recombines TRBV20-1 with TRBJ2-5; no clear D. V shed 7 bases and J shed 0 bases, with 6 bases lying between them. The CDR3 spans 11 residues. Germline V gene data show CDR1 as DFQATT and CDR2 as SNEGSKA (reference sequence). CDR3 nucleotides: TGCAGTGGACAAAACCAAGAGACCCAGTACTTC. Protein product: CSGQNQETQYF.

In its sample, this clonotype was seen a few times. The chain uses TRBV7-8 and TRBJ1-2; 10 bases are a match to TRBD1. CDR3 length: 15 residues. V lost 5 bases, J lost 4 bases, and 7 bases stayed unmatched. The germline V gene has CDR1 SGHVS and CDR2 FQNEAQ. In nucleotides, the CDR3 is TGTGCCAGCAGCCGCCGGGGACAGGGGTCCTATGGCTACACCTTC. This translates into CASSRRGQGSYGYTF.

This clonotype was detected only a few times. The chain recombines TRBV4-3 with TRBJ1-6; 9 nucleotides align to TRBD1. The CDR3 has 17 residues. Germline V lookup: CDR1 LGHNA, CDR2 YSLEER. Trimming cost V 2 bases and J 6 bases; bases outside gene matches: 8. The CDR3 bases are TGCGCCAGCAGCCAATCCGGGACAGGGCCGCCTAATTCACCCCTCCACTTT. Protein sequence: CASSQSGTGPPNSPLHF.

The V and J genes are TRBV6-5 and TRBJ2-5; D gene uncertain. The CDR3 sequence is 13 residues long. Trimming took off 8 bases at V and 0 bases at J, with 10 bases between the two ends. Germline loops: CDR1 MNHEY, CDR2 SVGAGI. This CDR3 is CASGRANQETQYF. CDR3 sequence (DNA): TGTGCCAGCGGTCGGGCTAACCAAGAGACCCAGTACTTC.

The chain carries TRBV5-5 and TRBJ2-3; TRBD2 matches 10 bases. In germline, CDR1 is SGHKS, CDR2 YYEKEE (reference sequence). V trimming: 0 bases; J trimming: 6 bases; junction bases outside the gene matches: 4. CDR3 length equals 15 residues. The chain's CDR3 is CASSLVVTSGDTQYF. DNA of the CDR3: TGTGCCAGCAGCTTGGTTGTGACTAGCGGGGATACGCAGTATTTT.

The J gene is TRBJ2-5, the V gene TRBV27, with TRBD1 matching 8 bases. The DNA matches TRBJ2-1 better at its end, which makes the J call doubtful. Germline V gene lookup returns CDR1 MNHEY and CDR2 SMNVEV (reference sequence). This CDR3 has 16 residues. CDR3 sequence: CASSLYAQGARNEQFF. The DNA for the CDR3 is TGTGCCAGCAGTTTATACGCTCAGGGGGCGCGAAATGAGCAGTTCTTC.

V gene TRBV20-1 combines with J gene TRBJ2-5; D gene uncertain. The assigned J gene may be wrong: the sequence end matches TRBJ2-1 better. The CDR3 covers 11 residues. The germline CDR1 and CDR2 sequences are DFQATT and SNEGSKA (reference sequence). The CDR3 DNA reads as TGCAGTGCTATTAGTTTCGGTGAGCAGTTCTTC. It yields the protein CSAISFGEQFF.

Ten or more counts support this clonotype. The chain carries TRBV7-8 and TRBJ2-7; D remains unclear. Deletions cut 5 bases from V and 3 bases from J, with 8 bases between. Per germline, CDR1 SGHVS and CDR2 FQNEAQ. CDR3 length: 12 residues. The DNA of the CDR3 is TGTGCCAGCAGCCGAGAGCGCTACGAGCAGTACTTC. This codes for CASSRERYEQYF.